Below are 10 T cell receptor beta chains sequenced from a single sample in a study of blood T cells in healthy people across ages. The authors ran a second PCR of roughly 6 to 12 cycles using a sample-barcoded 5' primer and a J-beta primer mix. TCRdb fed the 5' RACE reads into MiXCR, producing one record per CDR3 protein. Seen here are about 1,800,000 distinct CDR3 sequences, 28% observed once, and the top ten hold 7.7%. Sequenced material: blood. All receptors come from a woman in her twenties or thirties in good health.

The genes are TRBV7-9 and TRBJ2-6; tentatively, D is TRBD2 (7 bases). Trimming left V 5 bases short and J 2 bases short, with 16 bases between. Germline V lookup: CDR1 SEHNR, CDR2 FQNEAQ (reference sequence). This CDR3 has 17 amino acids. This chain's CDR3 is CASSQRGGLTGANVLTF. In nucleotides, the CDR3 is TGTGCCAGCAGCCAGCGAGGGGGACTAACTGGGGCCAACGTCCTGACTTTC.

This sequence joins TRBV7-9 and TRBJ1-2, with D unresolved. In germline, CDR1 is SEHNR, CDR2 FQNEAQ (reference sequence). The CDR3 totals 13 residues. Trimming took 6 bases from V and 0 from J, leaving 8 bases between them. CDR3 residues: CASSGRTNYGYTF. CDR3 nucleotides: TGTGCCAGCAGTGGACGGACTAACTATGGCTACACCTTC.

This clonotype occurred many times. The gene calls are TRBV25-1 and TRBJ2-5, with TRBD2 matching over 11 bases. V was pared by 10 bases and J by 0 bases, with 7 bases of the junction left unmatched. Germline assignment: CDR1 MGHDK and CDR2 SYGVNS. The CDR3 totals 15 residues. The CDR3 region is CATGTSGFHQETQYF. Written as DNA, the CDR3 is TGTGCCACCGGGACTAGCGGATTTCACCAAGAGACCCAGTACTTC.

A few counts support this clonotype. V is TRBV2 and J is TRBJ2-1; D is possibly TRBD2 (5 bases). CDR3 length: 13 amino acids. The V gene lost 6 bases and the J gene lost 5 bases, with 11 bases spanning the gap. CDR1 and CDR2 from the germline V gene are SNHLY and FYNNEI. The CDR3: CASSGRRNNEQFF. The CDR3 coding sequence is TGTGCCAGCAGCGGACGGAGGAACAATGAGCAGTTCTTC.

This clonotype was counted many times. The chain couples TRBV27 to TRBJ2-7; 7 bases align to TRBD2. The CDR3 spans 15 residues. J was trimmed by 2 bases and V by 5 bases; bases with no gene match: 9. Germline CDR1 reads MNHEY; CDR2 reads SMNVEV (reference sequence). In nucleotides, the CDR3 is TGTGCCAGCAGTCCACTCGGGGGGTCGCCCTACGAGCAGTACTTC. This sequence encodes CASSPLGGSPYEQYF.

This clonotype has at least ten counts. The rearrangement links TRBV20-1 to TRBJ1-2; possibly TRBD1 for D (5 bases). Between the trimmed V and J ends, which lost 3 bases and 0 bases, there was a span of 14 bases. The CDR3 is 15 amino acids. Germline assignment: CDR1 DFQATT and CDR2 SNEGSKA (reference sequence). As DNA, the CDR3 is TGCAGTGCTAGTCAGAGCGGGGCTCCTAACTATGGCTACACCTTC. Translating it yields CSASQSGAPNYGYTF.

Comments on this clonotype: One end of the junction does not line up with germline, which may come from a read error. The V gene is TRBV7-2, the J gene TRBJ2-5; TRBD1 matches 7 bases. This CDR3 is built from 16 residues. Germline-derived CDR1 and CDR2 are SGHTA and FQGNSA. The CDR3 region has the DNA TGTGCCAGCAGCTTACTAGGCGGACAGGCGATGGAGACCCTGTACTTC. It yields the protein CASSLLGGQAMETLYF.

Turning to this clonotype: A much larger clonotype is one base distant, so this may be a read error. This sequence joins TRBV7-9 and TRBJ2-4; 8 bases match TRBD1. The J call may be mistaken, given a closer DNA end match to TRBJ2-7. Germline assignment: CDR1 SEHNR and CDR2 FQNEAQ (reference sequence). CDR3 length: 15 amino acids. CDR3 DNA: TGTACCAGCAGCTCTCTTCGACAGGGGTATTACGAGCAGTACTTC. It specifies CTSSSLRQGYYEQYF.

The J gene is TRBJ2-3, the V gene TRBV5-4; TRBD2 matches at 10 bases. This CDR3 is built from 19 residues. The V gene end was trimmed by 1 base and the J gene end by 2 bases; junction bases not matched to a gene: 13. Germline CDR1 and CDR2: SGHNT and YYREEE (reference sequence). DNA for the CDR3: TGTGCCAGCAGCTTGTCCAGCGGGAGGGCACCGTTCTACACAGATACGCAGTATTTT. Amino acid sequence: CASSLSSGRAPFYTDTQYF.

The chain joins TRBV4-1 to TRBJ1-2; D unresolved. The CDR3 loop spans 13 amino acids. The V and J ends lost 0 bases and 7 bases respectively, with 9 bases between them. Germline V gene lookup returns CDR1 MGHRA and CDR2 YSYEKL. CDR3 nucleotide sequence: TGCGCCAGCAGCCAAGATCAACGGGGTGGCTACACCTTC. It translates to CASSQDQRGGYTF.